This T cell receptor beta chain was observed in a study of CD8+ T cells in alopecia areata. The wider study: It was 6 to 18 months of tofacitinib, and then there were 6 months off drug.

The CDR3 is made up of 16 amino acids. V lost 0 bases to trimming and J lost 0 bases, with 8 bases between them. Germline CDR1 is SNHLY and CDR2 is FYNNEI. Study-level results: Sharing of TCRs across patients appeared less clear than in mice, possibly for HLA-related reasons.

It was cDNA, reverse transcribed from extracted RNA, that served as the sequencing template. The table came from immunoSEQ multiplex PCR; TCRdb's copy has only in-frame clones and leaves some out. This table has roughly 200,000 clones, about 60% appearing once. Documented treatment: oral pan-JAK inhibitor, 5-10 mg twice daily. Patients with alopecia areata provided lesional scalp punch biopsies as well as peripheral blood. PBMCs yielded sorted CD4+ and CD8+ T cells. As for this clone: What it binds is unknown.

The sequences come from CD8+ T cells sorted from blood, collected at week 24, from a patient treated with tofacitinib. The TCR was taken from a human donor with alopecia areata. V usage is TRBV2 and J usage is TRBJ1-4, with no clear D. The CDR3 protein is CASSEALFATNEKLFF. The CDR3 region has the DNA TGTGCCAGCAGTGAAGCGCTTTTTGCAACTAATGAAAAACTGTTTTTT.